This is a list of T cell receptor beta chains from one sample in a study of blood T cell repertoires in COVID-19. Some clones are missing from TCRdb's copy, which holds only in-frame ones; the method was immunoSEQ multiplex PCR. The table lists 250,000 to 300,000 clones, 70% to 90% of them singletons, with about 11% in the top ten. Material: peripheral blood. These receptors were taken from a woman in her 70s with acute or convalescent COVID-19. The CDR3 runs from the conserved cysteine through the conserved F or W. A D gene is named only where the DNA matches it firmly. Size values are once, few and many counts, or a class for expanded clones, and some rows have none.

clone_size,d_call,j_call,v_call,cdr3_nt,cdr3_aa
.,.,TRBJ1-2,TRBV24-1,TGTGCCACCAGTGACCCCAGTCGACAAGGGGAGGGGAACTATGGCTACACCTTC,CATSDPSRQGEGNYGYTF
few,.,TRBJ1-5,TRBV28,TGTGCCAGCAGTTTTGAGGAATCCCAGCATTTT,CASSFEESQHF
.,TRBD1,TRBJ2-7,TRBV2,TGTGCCAGCAGACCCGGGACAGTCTCCTACGAGCAGTACTTC,CASRPGTVSYEQYF
.,TRBD1,TRBJ1-5,TRBV2,TGTGCCAGCGTCAGGGGGCGGGAAGGGAATCAGCCCCAGCATTTT,CASVRGREGNQPQHF
.,TRBD2,TRBJ2-3,TRBV27,TGTGCCAGCACTCTGACTAGCGGGGCAGATACGCAGTATTTT,CASTLTSGADTQYF
.,TRBD1,TRBJ1-5,TRBV6-5,TGTGCCAGCACACAGGGGGCCGGTCAGCCCCAGCATTTT,CASTQGAGQPQHF
.,TRBD1,TRBJ1-2,TRBV5-6,TGTGCCAGCAGCTTGGCAGAGGGGGCGTTTGGCTACACCTTC,CASSLAEGAFGYTF
.,.,TRBJ2-2,TRBV19,TGTGCCAGTAGCCAATACAGGAACACCGGGGAGCTGTTTTTT,CASSQYRNTGELFF
.,.,TRBJ1-2,TRBV21-1,TGTGCCAGCAGCAAATTTAATCTGGTTCCGAGGGGGGGGCCTAACTATGGCTACACCTTC,CASSKFNLVPRGGPNYGYTF
.,.,TRBJ2-7,TRBV12-3/TRBV12-4,TGTGCCAGCAGTTCCCGCCAGGGAGGCGAGCAGTACTTC,CASSSRQGGEQYF
.,TRBD1,TRBJ2-5,TRBV6-4,TGTGCCAGCAGTCCAAACAGGGGAGAGACCCAGTACTTC,CASSPNRGETQYF
.,TRBD2,TRBJ2-7,TRBV7-9,TGTGCCAGCAGGGAACTAGCGGGGAGCCTCGAGCAGTACTTC,CASRELAGSLEQYF
few,.,TRBJ2-7,TRBV25-1,TGTGCCAGCACCCCTCCGGGACTTTCCTACGAGCAGTACTTC,CASTPPGLSYEQYF
.,.,TRBJ1-4,TRBV12-3/TRBV12-4,TGTGCCAGCAGTTTAGCCGAGGGTCCGAGTTTTTTT,CASSLAEGPSFF
once,.,TRBJ1-2,TRBV30,TGTGCCTGGGATAAGACAGGAGTAAGTGGCTACACCTTC,CAWDKTGVSGYTF
.,.,TRBJ2-3,TRBV5-6,TGTGCCAGCAGCCCATCACTAGGGACGCAGTATTTT,CASSPSLGTQYF
few,TRBD2,TRBJ2-1,TRBV27,TGTGCCAGCAGTTTAAATCGAGCGGGACCGGCCCTGGGAAATGAGCAGTTCTTC,CASSLNRAGPALGNEQFF
.,.,TRBJ2-5,TRBV5-1,TGCGCCAGCAAGGCGGGTCAGTACCAAGAGACCCAGTACTTC,CASKAGQYQETQYF
.,.,TRBJ2-2,TRBV9,TGTGCCAGCAGCGTAGCGGGGCTGGGGGGTTCGAACACCGGGGAGCTGTTTTTT,CASSVAGLGGSNTGELFF
.,TRBD1,TRBJ1-2,TRBV3-1/TRBV3-2,TGTGCCAGCAGCCTAGGACAGGGCGGCTACACCTTC,CASSLGQGGYTF
.,TRBD1,TRBJ1-5,TRBV5-1,TGCGCCAGCAGCGAAGTGGGACAGGGGGGGTCGCCCCAGCATTTT,CASSEVGQGGSPQHF
.,.,TRBJ2-7,TRBV7-2,TGTGCCAGCAGCTTAGGAGTCTACGAGCAGTACTTC,CASSLGVYEQYF
.,.,TRBJ2-3,TRBV4-1,TGCGCCAGCAGCCAGGCTGGACTTAACACAGATACGCAGTATTTT,CASSQAGLNTDTQYF
.,.,TRBJ1-1,TRBV18,TGTGCCAGCTCACCAAGCAGGTCTCCGAACACTGAAGCTTTCTTT,CASSPSRSPNTEAFF
.,.,TRBJ1-6,TRBV7-2,TGTGCCAGCAGCTTAGATGCGGGGGTGGGATCACCCCTCCACTTT,CASSLDAGVGSPLHF
once,.,TRBJ2-5,TRBV5-1,TGCGCCAGCAGACTCGACAGACAAGAGACCCAGTACTTC,CASRLDRQETQYF
.,.,TRBJ1-1,TRBV4-1,TGCGCCAGCAGCCAAGAACGGGACACTGAAGCTTTCTTT,CASSQERDTEAFF
.,.,TRBJ2-2,TRBV11-2,TGTGCCAGCAGCTTCTACAGGGCCACCGGGGAGCTGTTTTTT,CASSFYRATGELFF
.,.,TRBJ1-1,TRBV12-3/TRBV12-4,TGTGCCAGCAGTGTAATGGCGGGGCGGGGGGCTTTCTTT,CASSVMAGRGAFF